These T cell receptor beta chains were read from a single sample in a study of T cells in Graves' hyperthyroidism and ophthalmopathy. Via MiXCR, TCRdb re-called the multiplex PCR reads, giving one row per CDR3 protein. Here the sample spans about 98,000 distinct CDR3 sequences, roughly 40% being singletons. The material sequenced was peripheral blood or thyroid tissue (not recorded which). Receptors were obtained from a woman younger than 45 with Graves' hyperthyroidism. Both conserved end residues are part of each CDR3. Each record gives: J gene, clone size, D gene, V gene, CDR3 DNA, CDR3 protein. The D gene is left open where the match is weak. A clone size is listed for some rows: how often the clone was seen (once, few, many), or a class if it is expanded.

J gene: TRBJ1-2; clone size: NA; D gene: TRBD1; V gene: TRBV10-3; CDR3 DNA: TGTGCCATCAGCGCGGACAGGGGCAGCTATGGCTACACCTTC; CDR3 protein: CAISADRGSYGYTF
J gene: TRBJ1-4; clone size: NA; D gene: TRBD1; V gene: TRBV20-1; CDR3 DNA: TGCAGTGCTAGCTCGGGACAGGCGGATGAAAAACTGTTTTTT; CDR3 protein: CSASSGQADEKLFF
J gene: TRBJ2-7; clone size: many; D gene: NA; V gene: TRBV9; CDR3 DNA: TGTGCCAGCAGCGTAGGAGACGGACACTCCTACGAGCAGTACTTC; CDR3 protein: CASSVGDGHSYEQYF
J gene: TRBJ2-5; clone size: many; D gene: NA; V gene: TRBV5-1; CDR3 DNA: TGCGCCAGCAGTCCGATGACGACCCCCGGTCAAGAGACCCAGTACTTC; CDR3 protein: CASSPMTTPGQETQYF
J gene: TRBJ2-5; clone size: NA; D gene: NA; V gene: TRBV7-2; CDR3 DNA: TGCGCCAGCAGCTTGGAGCGAGAGACCCAGTACTTC; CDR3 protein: CASSLERETQYF
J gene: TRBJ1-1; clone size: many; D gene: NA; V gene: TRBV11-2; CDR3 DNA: TGTGCCAGCAGCTTAGTTGGCACTGAAGCTTTCTTT; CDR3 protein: CASSLVGTEAFF
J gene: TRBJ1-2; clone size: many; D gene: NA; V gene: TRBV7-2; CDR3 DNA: TGTGCCAGCAGCTACCAACTTCGAGTGTCCTATGGCTACACCTTC; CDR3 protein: CASSYQLRVSYGYTF
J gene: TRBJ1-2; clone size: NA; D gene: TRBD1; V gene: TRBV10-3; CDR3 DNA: TGTGCCATCGACAGGGGGTACCCCTATGGCTACACCTTC; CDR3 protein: CAIDRGYPYGYTF
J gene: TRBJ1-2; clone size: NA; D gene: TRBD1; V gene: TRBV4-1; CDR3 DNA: TGCGCCAGCAGCCCAGGACAGGGTGTCGGTGGCTACACCTTC; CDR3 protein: CASSPGQGVGGYTF
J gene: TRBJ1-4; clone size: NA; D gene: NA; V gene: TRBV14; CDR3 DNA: TGTGCCAGCAGTTCGCACGGGATGTCAGGCGAAAAACTGCTTTTT; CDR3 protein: CASSSHGMSGEKLLF
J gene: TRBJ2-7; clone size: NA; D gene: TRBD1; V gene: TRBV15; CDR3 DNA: TGTGCCACCGCCGTTGGGACAGGGGGCAACGAGCAGTACTTC; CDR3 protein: CATAVGTGGNEQYF
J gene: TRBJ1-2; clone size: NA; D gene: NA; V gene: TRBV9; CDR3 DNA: TGTGCCAGCAGCGGGGGCTCCTATGGCTACACCTTC; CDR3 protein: CASSGGSYGYTF
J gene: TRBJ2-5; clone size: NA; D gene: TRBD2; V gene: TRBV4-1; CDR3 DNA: TGTGCCAGCAGCCGTAGCGGGAGGATTGAGACCCAGTACTTC; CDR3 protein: CASSRSGRIETQYF